Following are 13 T cell receptor beta chains from one sample sequenced in a study of identical twins. TCRdb fed the 5' RACE reads into MiXCR, producing one record per CDR3 protein. Here the sample spans fewer than 550,000 distinct CDR3 sequences, 13% to 15% being singletons. These data also featured in a second study, about yellow fever vaccine responses in identical twins.

The source material was CD4+ T cells sorted from blood. These receptors originate from a woman younger than 35 in good health.

This clonotype was recorded a few times. V is TRBV20-1 and J is TRBJ2-1, with 8 positions matching TRBD1. The CDR3 totals 18 residues. V trimming: 1 base; J trimming: 3 bases; junction bases outside the gene matches: 14. Germline assignment: CDR1 DFQATT and CDR2 SNEGSKA (reference sequence). The CDR3 is CSARVLYRQGAGYNEQFF. The CDR3 DNA follows: TGCAGTGCTAGAGTACTATATCGCCAGGGGGCGGGCTACAATGAGCAGTTCTTC.

As DNA, the CDR3 is TGTGCCAGCAAATCGGACAGGAAGACCCAGTACTTC. Translated, it gives CASKSDRKTQYF. The V gene is TRBV28, the J gene TRBJ2-5, with 7 bases identical to TRBD1. CDR3 size: 12 residues. CDR1 is MDHEN, CDR2 SYDVKM, per germline. V shed 7 bases and J 6 bases; nucleotides not matched to a gene: 5.

This clonotype was seen a few times. This chain connects TRBV2 to TRBJ1-4, with 7 bases lining up with TRBD1. Germline V gene sequence: CDR1 SNHLY, CDR2 FYNNEI. Losses at the gene ends were 9 bases for V and 8 bases for J; bases not matched to a gene: 9. CDR3 length equals 13 residues. CDR3 DNA: TGTGCCAGACGACAGGGCGGGCTCGAAAAACTGTTTTTT. The encoded protein is CARRQGGLEKLFF.

The chain combines TRBV3-1 with TRBJ2-7; 13 nucleotides line up with TRBD2. Per the germline V gene, CDR1 is LGHDT and CDR2 is YNNKEL (reference sequence). The CDR3 has 16 amino acids. The V segment lost 1 base and the J segment 5 bases; nucleotides outside the gene matches: 5. The CDR3 region is CASSQGGLAGVHEQYF. The CDR3 DNA reads TGTGCCAGCAGCCAAGGTGGACTAGCGGGAGTGCACGAGCAGTACTTC.

The J gene is TRBJ2-4, the V gene TRBV5-1; D possibly corresponds to TRBD2 (5 bases). Trimming removed 1 base at V and 2 bases at J, with 13 bases between. From germline, CDR1 is SGHRS and CDR2 YFSETQ. This CDR3 region has 16 residues. The CDR3 reads CASSLTDSFTKNIQYF. As DNA, the CDR3 is TGCGCCAGCAGCTTGACGGACTCTTTTACCAAAAACATTCAGTACTTC.

V and J are TRBV18 and TRBJ2-5; 7 bases agree with TRBD2. J was trimmed by 3 bases and V by 4 bases; bases with no gene match: 2. The germline gives CDR1 KGHSH, CDR2 LQKENI. This CDR3 region has 13 residues. Written as DNA, the CDR3 is TGTGCCAGCTCACGGACTAGGGAAGAGACCCAGTACTTC. This encodes CASSRTREETQYF.

This clonotype was counted a few times. The J gene is TRBJ1-3, the V gene TRBV20-1; 10 bases are shared with TRBD1. This CDR3 comprises 14 residues. V was clipped by 5 bases and J by 2 bases; unmatched bases: 3. Germline V gene data show CDR1 as DFQATT and CDR2 as SNEGSKA (reference sequence). Here the CDR3 reads CSAQTGGAGNTIYF. The CDR3 bases are TGCAGTGCTCAGACAGGGGGCGCTGGAAACACCATATATTTT.

This sequence joins TRBV24-1 and TRBJ2-1; a weak D match, TRBD2 (5 bases). The CDR3 has 14 amino acids. Germline V gene sequence: CDR1 KGHDR, CDR2 SFDVKD. Trimming took 6 bases from V and 2 from J, leaving 10 bases between them. CDR3 loop: CATSTRGAYNEQFF. CDR3 DNA sequence: TGTGCCACCAGTACACGGGGAGCCTACAATGAGCAGTTCTTC.

The sample holds many counts of this clonotype. J is TRBJ2-7 and V is TRBV20-1; 7 bases fit TRBD1. The germline V gene has CDR1 DFQATT and CDR2 SNEGSKA (reference sequence). The ends lost 5 bases at V and 4 bases at J; junction bases unmatched: 8. The CDR3 runs 13 residues. Written as DNA, the CDR3 is TGCAGTGCTCAACAGGGGAATGGGTACGAGCAGTACTTC. The encoded protein is CSAQQGNGYEQYF.

The chain recombines TRBV7-9 with TRBJ2-3, with TRBD2 as a possible D gene (6 bases). The CDR3 covers 17 residues. Germline V gives CDR1 SEHNR, CDR2 FQNEAQ (reference sequence). The germline V and J ends were trimmed by 4 bases and 0 bases, with 17 bases remaining between them. The CDR3 reads CASSWGVGESSTDTQYF. In nucleotides, the CDR3 is TGTGCCAGCAGCTGGGGGGTGGGGGAATCTAGCACAGATACGCAGTATTTT.

The V gene is TRBV5-1, the J gene TRBJ2-3, with a tentative D call TRBD1 (6 bases). The ends were cut back, 0 bases at V and 6 bases at J, with 17 bases in the middle. This CDR3 has 16 amino acids. Germline lookup yields CDR1 SGHRS and CDR2 YFSETQ. The CDR3 spells CASSLVDRRRLDTQYF. CDR3 bases: TGCGCCAGCAGCTTGGTCGACAGGAGACGACTCGATACGCAGTATTTT.

A word on this clonotype: A read error may produce the germline difference seen at one junction end. V gene TRBV28 combines with J gene TRBJ1-2; TRBD1 matches at 7 bases. CDR3 length: 15 amino acids. The germline gives CDR1 MDHEN, CDR2 SYDVKM. The CDR3 spells CVSSPRDRVNYGYTF. CDR3 DNA: TGTGTCAGCAGCCCGCGGGACAGAGTTAACTATGGCTACACCTTC.

The chain joins TRBV5-1 to TRBJ2-5; D is uncertain. CDR3 length equals 15 residues. Germline CDR1 and CDR2: SGHRS and YFSETQ. V was pared by 2 bases and J by 4 bases, with 15 bases between. The CDR3 sequence is CASSLGDVRRETQYF. CDR3 coding DNA: TGCGCCAGCAGCTTAGGTGACGTCCGGCGAGAGACCCAGTACTTC.